This entry describes one T cell receptor (beta chain). Antigen: not known. This CDR3 comprises 18 residues. Germline V gene lookup returns CDR1 SEHNR and CDR2 FQNEAQ (reference sequence). The V and J ends lost 7 bases and 0 bases, in that order; junction bases with no gene match: 14. This sample stems from a study of T cell responses to AZD1222 COVID-19 vaccine. On the study more broadly: Combined were second doses at about 4 or about 12 weeks.

Whole-study findings and limits: Only a handful of individuals given AZD1222 were seropositive at baseline.

TCRdb's copy holds only in-frame clones and misses some; the assay was immunoSEQ multiplex PCR. The sample consists of more than 85,000 clones, roughly 80% of them appearing once. V and J are TRBV7-9 and TRBJ1-3, with 8 bases lining up with TRBD1. The clonotype originates from an adult in good health. This sample comprised peripheral blood, obtained on day 0 of AZD1222 vaccination. This chain's CDR3 is CASTYGTGSLPSGNTIYF. CDR3 sequence (DNA): TGTGCCAGCACTTACGGGACAGGTTCCTTACCCTCTGGAAACACCATATATTTT.